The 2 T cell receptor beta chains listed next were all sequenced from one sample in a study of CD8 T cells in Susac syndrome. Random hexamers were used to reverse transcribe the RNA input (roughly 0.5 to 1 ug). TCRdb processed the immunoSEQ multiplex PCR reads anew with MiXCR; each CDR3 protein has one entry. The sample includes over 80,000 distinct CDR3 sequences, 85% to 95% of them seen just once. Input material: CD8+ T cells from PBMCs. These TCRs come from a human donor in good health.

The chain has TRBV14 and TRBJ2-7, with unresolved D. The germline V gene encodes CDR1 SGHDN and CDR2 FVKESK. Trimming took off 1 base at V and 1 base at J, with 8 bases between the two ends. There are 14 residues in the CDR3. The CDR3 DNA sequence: TGTGCCAGCAGCCAAGCCGGATTATCCTACGAGCAGTACTTC. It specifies CASSQAGLSYEQYF. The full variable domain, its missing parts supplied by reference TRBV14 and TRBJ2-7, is EAGVTQFPSHSVIEKGQTVTLRCDPISGHDNLYWYRRVMGKEIKFLLHFVKESKQDESGMPNNRFLAERTGGTYSTLKVQPAELEDSGVYFCASSQAGLSYEQYFGPGTRLTVT.

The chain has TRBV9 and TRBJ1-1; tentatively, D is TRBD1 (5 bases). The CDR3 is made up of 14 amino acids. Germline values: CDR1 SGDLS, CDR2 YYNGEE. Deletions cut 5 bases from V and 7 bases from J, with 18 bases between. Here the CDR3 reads CASSDTADGGEAFF. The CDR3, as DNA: TGTGCCAGCAGTGATACAGCCGATGGGGGTGAAGCTTTCTTT.